A selection of T cell receptor beta chains follows, all from one sample in a study of cytomegalovirus exposure and HLA in healthy donors. Sequencing was performed with immunoSEQ multiplex PCR; in TCRdb, only in-frame clones are kept and a portion is missing. The sample yields about 150,000 clones, 75% to 80% seen once. Sequenced input: PBMCs. The source is a male donor in good health and CMV-seronegative. CDR3s include the opening cysteine and the closing phenylalanine or tryptophan. Each record gives: J gene, V gene, D gene, clone size, CDR3 protein, CDR3 DNA. A D gene is named only where the DNA matches it firmly. A clone size is listed for some rows: how often the clone was seen (once, few, many), or a class if it is expanded.

TRBJ1-2 | TRBV6-5 | TRBD1 | few | CASFRDRDGYTF | TGTGCCAGCTTTCGGGACAGGGATGGCTACACCTTC
TRBJ2-5 | TRBV11-2 | TRBD2 | . | CASGGAGAPQETQYF | TGTGCCAGCGGGGGAGCGGGGGCCCCCCAAGAGACCCAGTACTTC
TRBJ1-1 | TRBV19 | . | . | CASSILLQMNTEAFF | TGTGCCAGTAGTATTCTGTTACAGATGAACACTGAAGCTTTCTTT
TRBJ1-5 | TRBV18 | TRBD1 | . | CASSRKSVGDSSNQPQHF | TGTGCCAGCTCACGGAAGAGCGTAGGGGACAGTTCCAATCAGCCCCAGCATTTT
TRBJ2-3 | TRBV12-5 | TRBD2 | few | CASVTDAGGTQYF | TGTGCTAGTGTAACGGATGCGGGGGGGACGCAGTATTTT
TRBJ1-1 | TRBV11-2 | . | . | CASSLVSAEAFF | TGTGCCAGCAGCTTAGTTTCCGCTGAAGCTTTCTTT
TRBJ1-1 | TRBV11-2 | . | . | CASSPRLQGSEAFF | TGTGCCAGCAGCCCCAGGCTACAGGGCTCTGAAGCTTTCTTT
TRBJ1-6 | TRBV2 | . | . | CASTAIGQWDSPLHF | TGTGCCAGTACCGCAATTGGACAGTGGGATTCACCCCTCCACTTT
TRBJ1-1 | TRBV19 | . | once | CASSTAGFTGEAFF | TGTGCCAGTAGTACGGCGGGATTCACCGGTGAAGCTTTCTTT
TRBJ2-7 | TRBV9 | . | . | CASSVDITLGSEQYF | TGTGCCAGCAGCGTAGACATAACGCTAGGTTCCGAGCAGTACTTC
TRBJ2-7 | TRBV18 | TRBD2 | . | CASSPQRGVYEQYF | TGTGCCAGCTCACCACAGCGGGGGGTATACGAGCAGTACTTC
TRBJ2-7 | TRBV30 | TRBD1 | . | CAWSAGQGLTYEQYF | TGTGCCTGGAGTGCAGGACAGGGGCTTACCTACGAGCAGTACTTC
TRBJ2-1 | TRBV5-1 | . | . | CASRFGSYNEQFF | TGCGCCAGCAGGTTCGGCTCCTACAATGAGCAGTTCTTC
TRBJ1-4 | TRBV19 | TRBD1 | . | CASSVLPGQGNEKLFF | TGTGCCAGTAGTGTCCTACCGGGACAGGGTAATGAAAAACTGTTTTTT
TRBJ2-5 | TRBV5-1 | TRBD1 | few | CASSTTGTAETQYF | TGCGCCAGCAGCACGACCGGGACAGCGGAGACCCAGTACTTC
TRBJ1-2 | TRBV19 | . | . | CASAHPDSQILYGYTF | TGTGCCAGTGCCCACCCAGACAGCCAGATTCTCTATGGCTACACCTTC
TRBJ2-7 | TRBV5-1 | TRBD2 | . | CASSLTSGAYEQYF | TGCGCCAGCAGCTTGACTAGCGGGGCGTACGAGCAGTACTTC
TRBJ2-7 | TRBV7-8 | TRBD2 | few | CASSQGLAGYEQYF | TGTGCCAGCAGCCAGGGACTAGCGGGATACGAGCAGTACTTC